What follows are 27 T cell receptor beta chains derived from one specimen sequenced in a study of blood T cell repertoires in COVID-19. Using immunoSEQ multiplex PCR, the repertoire was profiled, and TCRdb retains in-frame clones only, with some absent. The sample contains about 270,000 clones, 80% to 90% of which appear only once. Sequencing input: PBMCs or T cells enriched from blood (not recorded which). The receptors were gathered from a woman aged 25 to 39 with acute COVID-19.

The chain couples TRBV11-2 to TRBJ2-3; D is unresolved. The ends were cut back, 1 base at V and 2 bases at J, with 10 bases in the middle. This CDR3 has 15 amino acids. From germline, CDR1 is SGHAT and CDR2 FQNNGV. The CDR3 is CASSLGGRYTDTQYF. In DNA, the CDR3 is TGTGCCAGCAGCTTAGGTGGGCGCTACACAGATACGCAGTATTTT.

Notes on this clone: The same CDR3 is also encoded by other DNA sequences in this sample. CDR3 sequence reads: CASSSQGTGNTIYF. The DNA of the CDR3 is TGCGCCAGCAGCTCACAGGGAACTGGAAACACCATATATTTT. The chain couples TRBV5-1 to TRBJ1-3, with TRBD1 as a possible D gene (6 bases). The germline gives CDR1 SGHRS, CDR2 YFSETQ. Trimming stripped 3 bases from V and 2 bases from J, with 9 bases between. This CDR3 comprises 14 residues.

V usage is TRBV10-3 and J usage is TRBJ2-3, with 7 bases lining up with TRBD1. CDR1 is ENHRY and CDR2 is SYGVKD in the germline V gene. The length of the CDR3 is 13 residues. V shed 6 bases, J shed 5 bases, and the junction held 5 bases outside the gene matches. For the CDR3, the DNA is TGTGCCATCAGCCGACAGGGTGAAGATACGCAGTATTTT. Its protein product is CAISRQGEDTQYF.

The CDR3 coding sequence is TGCGCCAGCAGCGACTCGATAAGCGATGAGCAGTTCTTC. Translation gives CASSDSISDEQFF. The chain recombines TRBV5-1 with TRBJ2-1, with no clear D. The V end was cut by 4 bases, the J end by 8 bases, with 13 bases between. The CDR3 runs 13 residues. Germline lookup yields CDR1 SGHRS and CDR2 YFSETQ.

This chain joins TRBV7-3 and TRBJ2-1; a possible D gene is TRBD2 (6 bases). V was clipped by 5 bases and J by 2 bases, with 16 bases between them. The V gene's germline CDR1 is SGHTA and CDR2 FQGTGA. This CDR3 region has 16 residues. CDR3 nucleotide sequence: TGTGCCAGCAGCCCACATAGCGGCCAAGCCTACAATGAGCAGTTCTTC. This translates into CASSPHSGQAYNEQFF.

The V call is TRBV6-2 or TRBV6-3, the J call TRBJ2-7; 12 bases align to TRBD2. The CDR3 runs to 16 residues. Germline V CDR1 and CDR2: MNHEY, SVGEGT. The trim removed 2 bases at V and 1 base at J, leaving 3 bases unmatched. CDR3: CASSYLGLAGSYEQYF. For the CDR3, the DNA is TGTGCCAGCAGTTACCTCGGACTAGCGGGGTCCTACGAGCAGTACTTC.

The chain joins TRBV21-1 to TRBJ2-7; the D call TRBD2 from the table was never checked on the DNA. TRBV21-1 represents a pseudogene. The CDR3 consists of 16 residues. CDR3 sequence reads: CASSKIGTSGAYEQYF. In nucleotides, the CDR3 is TGTGCCAGCAGCAAAATTGGGACTAGCGGGGCCTACGAGCAGTACTTC.

The CDR3 region is CAWFHGLAGTNEQFF. In nucleotides, the CDR3 is TGTGCCTGGTTTCATGGACTAGCGGGAACAAATGAGCAGTTCTTC. V and J are TRBV30 and TRBJ2-1; 12 bases map to TRBD2. V trimming: 5 bases; J trimming: 7 bases; junction bases outside the gene matches: 9. CDR3 length equals 15 residues. The V gene's germline CDR1 is GTSNPN and CDR2 SVGIG (reference sequence).

This clone showed up just once. CDR3 region: CASSQGEAGGSFF. The CDR3 DNA reads TGTGCCAGCAGCCAAGGGGAAGCGGGAGGTTCGTTCTTC. The rearrangement uses TRBV3-1 (or the pseudogene TRBV3-2) and TRBJ2-1, with 9 bases that match TRBD2. J was trimmed by 15 bases and V by 1 base; bases with no gene match: 7. CDR3 length: 13 amino acids. Germline V CDR1 and CDR2: LGHDT, YNNKEL (reference sequence).

The gene calls are TRBV2 and TRBJ1-5; possible D gene TRBD1, 5 bases. Trimming shortened V by 7 bases and J by 7 bases, and 20 bases separated the two germline ends. Looked up from germline, CDR1 is SNHLY and CDR2 is FYNNEI. The CDR3 sequence is 15 residues long. The DNA for the CDR3 is TGTGCCAGCAAGGGACTAACTCAACTTGGGCAGCCCCAGCATTTT. Its protein is CASKGLTQLGQPQHF. Variable domain in full (rest from reference TRBV2 and TRBJ1-5): EPEVTQTPSHQVTQMGQEVILRCVPISNHLYFYWYRQILGQKVEFLVSFYNNEISEKSEIFDDQFSVERPDGSNFTLKIRSTKLEDSAMYFCASKGLTQLGQPQHFGDGTRLSIL.

CDR3 region: CASELLGEATEAFF. In nucleotides, the CDR3 is TGTGCCAGCGAACTTCTGGGGGAGGCCACTGAAGCTTTCTTT. V is TRBV2 and J is TRBJ1-1, with a weak D call TRBD1 (5 bases). CDR1 is SNHLY, CDR2 FYNNEI, per germline. CDR3 length: 14 amino acids. The V end lost 8 bases, the J end lost 4 bases, and 17 bases lay between the germline ends.

The rearrangement joins TRBV28 to TRBJ1-6; D not resolved. This CDR3 has 13 amino acids. Germline V gene data show CDR1 as MDHEN and CDR2 as SYDVKM. Trimming cost V 6 bases and J 8 bases, with 11 bases left between them. CDR3 sequence reads: CASSNRGDSPLHF. CDR3 bases: TGTGCCAGCAGCAATCGCGGGGATTCACCCCTCCACTTT.

This clone was recorded only once. The chain links TRBV7-2 to TRBJ2-1; a possible D gene is TRBD1 (6 bases). Germline CDR1 and CDR2: SGHTA and FQGNSA. V was pared by 5 bases and J by 2 bases, with 10 bases between. The CDR3 covers 14 residues. Written as DNA, the CDR3 is TGTGCCAGCAGCGTGGACAGAGCCTACAATGAGCAGTTCTTC. Translated: CASSVDRAYNEQFF. Full variable domain (rest looked up from reference TRBV7-2 and TRBJ2-1): GAGVSQSPSNKVTEKGKDVELRCDPISGHTALYWYRQSLGQGLEFLIYFQGNSAPDKSGLPSDRFSAERTGGSVSTLTIQRTQQEDSAVYLCASSVDRAYNEQFFGPGTRLTVL.

This clone occurred a few times. V gene TRBV11-2 combines with J gene TRBJ1-4, with D possibly being TRBD1 (6 bases). The V gene's germline CDR1 is SGHAT and CDR2 FQNNGV. V dropped 5 bases and J dropped 5 bases, with 18 bases sitting between them. The CDR3 length is 16 residues. The CDR3 DNA sequence: TGTGCCAGCAGCCAGGGGATGAGGGATCACAATGAAAAACTGTTTTTT. As protein: CASSQGMRDHNEKLFF. Based on the CDR3 plus reference TRBV11-2 and TRBJ1-4, the full variable domain is EAGVAQSPRYKIIEKRQSVAFWCNPISGHATLYWYQQILGQGPKLLIQFQNNGVVDDSQLPKDRFSAERLKGVDSTLKIQPAKLEDSAVYLCASSQGMRDHNEKLFFGSGTQLSVL.

The chain is built from TRBV18 and TRBJ2-1; D ambiguous. Trimming left V 0 bases short and J 7 bases short, with 4 bases between. Germline-derived CDR1 and CDR2 are KGHSH and LQKENI. This CDR3 region has 12 residues. CDR3 nucleotide sequence: TGTGCCAGCTCACCACCCTTGAATGAGCAGTTCTTC. Translation: CASSPPLNEQFF.

V is TRBV6-5 and J is TRBJ2-2, with 9 bases aligning to TRBD2. V lost 4 bases, J lost 6 bases, and 6 bases stayed unmatched. The length of the CDR3 is 15 residues. CDR1 is MNHEY, CDR2 SVGAGI, per germline. CDR3 in amino acids: CASSSKAGGPGELFF. The CDR3 nucleotides are TGTGCCAGCAGTTCTAAAGCGGGAGGCCCCGGGGAGCTGTTTTTT.

This clone was observed once. The chain couples TRBV19 to TRBJ1-1, with D uncertain. The CDR3 covers 13 residues. Germline V gene data show CDR1 as LNHDA and CDR2 as SQIVND (reference sequence). Trimming took 5 bases from V and 6 from J, leaving 13 bases between them. The DNA for the CDR3 is TGTGCCAGTAGTCTGGGTCCGCAGGCTGAAGCTTTCTTT. Translation: CASSLGPQAEAFF.

The chain carries TRBV5-8 and TRBJ1-1; D perhaps matches TRBD1 (5 bases). Germline CDR1 is SGHTS and CDR2 is YDEGEE. CDR3 size: 17 residues. Deletions cut 1 base from V and 2 bases from J, with 18 bases between. The CDR3: CASSLLGAWDFNTEAFF. The CDR3 region has the DNA TGTGCCAGCAGCTTGCTAGGGGCGTGGGATTTTAACACTGAAGCTTTCTTT.

The rearrangement uses TRBV7-6 and TRBJ1-2; TRBD1 matches 8 bases. CDR1 SGHVS and CDR2 FNYEAQ come from the germline V gene. The V gene end was trimmed by 5 bases and the J gene end by 4 bases; junction bases not matched to a gene: 12. The CDR3 is 16 amino acids. CDR3 sequence: CASSLYGQGQGYGYTF. The CDR3 DNA reads TGTGCCAGCAGCCTTTACGGACAGGGTCAGGGCTATGGCTACACCTTC.

This chain uses TRBV5-1 with TRBJ2-1; 10 bases map to TRBD2. The CDR3 spans 15 residues. Trimming cost V 2 bases and J 3 bases; bases outside gene matches: 2. Germline V gene lookup returns CDR1 SGHRS and CDR2 YFSETQ. The CDR3 nucleotides are TGCGCCAGCAGCTTCGGGACTAGCGTCTACAATGAGCAGTTCTTC. Residues: CASSFGTSVYNEQFF.

This chain links TRBV5-1 with TRBJ2-1, with D perhaps matching TRBD2 (5 bases). The V gene lost 5 bases and the J gene lost 8 bases, with 17 bases spanning the gap. The CDR3 totals 14 residues. The germline gives CDR1 SGHRS, CDR2 YFSETQ. CDR3 bases: TGCGCCAGCAGTGAGGAGGCGATGGTCCATGAGCAGTTCTTC. As protein: CASSEEAMVHEQFF.

CDR3 protein: CASSHNTDTQYF. CDR3 sequence (DNA): TGTGCCAGCAGCCACAACACAGATACGCAGTATTTT. This chain links TRBV7-3 with TRBJ2-3, with D unclear. Trimming removed 5 bases from V and 2 bases from J, with 5 bases in between. This CDR3 region has 12 residues. Germline CDR1 SGHTA, CDR2 FQGTGA.

This clone was counted once. This sequence joins TRBV2 and TRBJ1-1; D gene unclear. This CDR3 contains 13 residues. Trimming shortened V by 5 bases and J by 3 bases, and 10 bases separated the two germline ends. Per the germline V gene, CDR1 is SNHLY and CDR2 is FYNNEI. CDR3 region: CASSQMRDTEAFF. The CDR3 nucleotides are TGTGCCAGCAGTCAAATGAGGGACACTGAAGCTTTCTTT.

This rearrangement joins TRBV3-1 (or the pseudogene TRBV3-2) to TRBJ1-2, with D uncertain. The germline gives CDR1 LGHDT, CDR2 YNNKEL (reference sequence). The CDR3 is made up of 14 amino acids. V was pared by 0 bases and J by 8 bases, with 13 bases between. CDR3 loop: CASSQEHNYEGYTF. The CDR3 DNA reads as TGTGCCAGCAGCCAAGAACACAACTATGAAGGCTACACCTTC.

The chain combines TRBV28 with TRBJ1-6; unclear D gene. The length of the CDR3 is 13 residues. V was trimmed by 6 bases and J by 16 bases, leaving 19 bases between them. Per germline, CDR1 MDHEN and CDR2 SYDVKM. The CDR3 loop is CASRSGSPAGLHF. Here the CDR3 DNA reads TGTGCCAGCAGGTCGGGGAGTCCCGCTGGGCTCCACTTT.

This clone has just one count. V and J are TRBV2 and TRBJ2-2; D might be TRBD1 (6 bases). The V and J ends lost 2 bases and 1 base respectively, with 11 bases between them. Germline V CDR1 and CDR2: SNHLY, FYNNEI. CDR3 length: 16 amino acids. CDR3 in DNA: TGTGCCAGCAGTGAACTCGGGACATTGAACACCGGGGAGCTGTTTTTT. Its translation is CASSELGTLNTGELFF.

J is TRBJ2-7 and V is TRBV19, with D perhaps matching TRBD2 (5 bases). V dropped 5 bases and J dropped 5 bases, with 13 bases sitting between them. The CDR3 extends over 13 amino acids. Germline CDR1 is LNHDA and CDR2 is SQIVND (reference sequence). This chain's CDR3 is CASSYEGVHEQYF. CDR3 in DNA: TGTGCCAGTAGTTATGAGGGAGTCCACGAGCAGTACTTC.